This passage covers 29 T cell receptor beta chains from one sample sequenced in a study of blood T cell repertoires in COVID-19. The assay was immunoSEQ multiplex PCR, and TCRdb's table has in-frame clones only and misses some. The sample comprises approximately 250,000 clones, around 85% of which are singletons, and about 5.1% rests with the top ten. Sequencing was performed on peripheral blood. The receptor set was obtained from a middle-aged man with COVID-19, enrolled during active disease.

CDR3 residues: CASSPDSRSRNTEAFF. CDR3 DNA: TGTGCCAGCAGCCCTGACAGCCGAAGTAGGAACACTGAAGCTTTCTTT. The V call is TRBV3-1 (or the pseudogene TRBV3-2), the J call TRBJ1-1, with D perhaps TRBD1 (5 bases). V lost 4 bases, J lost 1 base, and 16 bases lay in between. The CDR3 is 16 residues long. The germline CDR1 and CDR2 sequences are LGHDT and YNNKEL (reference sequence).

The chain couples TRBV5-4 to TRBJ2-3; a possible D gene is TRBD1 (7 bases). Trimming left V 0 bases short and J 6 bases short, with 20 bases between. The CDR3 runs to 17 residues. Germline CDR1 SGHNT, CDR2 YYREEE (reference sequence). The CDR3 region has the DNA TGTGCCAGCAGCTTGGAAGGGGGCCAGGGGGGTTGGGATACGCAGTATTTT. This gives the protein CASSLEGGQGGWDTQYF.

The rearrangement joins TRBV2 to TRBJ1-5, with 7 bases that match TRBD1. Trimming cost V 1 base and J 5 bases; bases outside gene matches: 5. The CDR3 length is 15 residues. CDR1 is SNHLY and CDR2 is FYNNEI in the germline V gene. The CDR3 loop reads CASSEGGRGHQPQHF. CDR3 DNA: TGTGCCAGCAGTGAAGGGGGTAGGGGGCATCAGCCCCAGCATTTT.

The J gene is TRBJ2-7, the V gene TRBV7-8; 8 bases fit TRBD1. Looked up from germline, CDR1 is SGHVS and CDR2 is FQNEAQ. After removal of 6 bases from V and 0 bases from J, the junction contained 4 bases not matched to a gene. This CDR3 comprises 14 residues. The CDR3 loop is CASRTGGSSYEQYF. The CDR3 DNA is TGTGCCAGCAGAACAGGGGGATCCTCCTACGAGCAGTACTTC.

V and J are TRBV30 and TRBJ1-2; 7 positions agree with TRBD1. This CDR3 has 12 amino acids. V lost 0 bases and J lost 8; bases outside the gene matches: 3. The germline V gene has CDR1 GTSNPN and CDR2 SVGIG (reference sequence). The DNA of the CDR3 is TGTGCCTGGAGTGTGACAGGGACCGGCTACACCTTC. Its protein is CAWSVTGTGYTF.

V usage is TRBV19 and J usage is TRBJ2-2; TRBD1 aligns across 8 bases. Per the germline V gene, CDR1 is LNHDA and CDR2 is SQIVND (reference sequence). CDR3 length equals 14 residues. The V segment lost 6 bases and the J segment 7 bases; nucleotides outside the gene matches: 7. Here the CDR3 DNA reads TGTGCCAGTAGCTCGGGACAGGTCGGCGGGGAGCTGTTTTTT. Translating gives CASSSGQVGGELFF.

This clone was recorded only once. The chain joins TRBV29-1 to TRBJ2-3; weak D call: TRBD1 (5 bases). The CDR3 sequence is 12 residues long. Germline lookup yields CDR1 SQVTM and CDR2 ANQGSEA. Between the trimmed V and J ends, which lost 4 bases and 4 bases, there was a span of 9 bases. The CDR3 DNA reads TGCAGCGTTGCTCAGGGTCCAGATACGCAGTATTTT. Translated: CSVAQGPDTQYF.

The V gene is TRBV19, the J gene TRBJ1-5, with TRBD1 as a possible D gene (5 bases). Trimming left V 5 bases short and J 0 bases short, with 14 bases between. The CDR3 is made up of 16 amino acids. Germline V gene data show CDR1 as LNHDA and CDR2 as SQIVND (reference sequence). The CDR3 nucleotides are TGTGCCAGTAGTGCCCCGACAGAGTATAGCAATCAGCCCCAGCATTTT. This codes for CASSAPTEYSNQPQHF.

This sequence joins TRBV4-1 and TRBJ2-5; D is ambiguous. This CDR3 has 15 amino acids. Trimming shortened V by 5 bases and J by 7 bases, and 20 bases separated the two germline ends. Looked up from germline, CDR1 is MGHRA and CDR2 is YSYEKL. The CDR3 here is CASSSTTPRPGTQYF. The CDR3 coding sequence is TGCGCCAGCAGCTCCACCACACCCCGACCGGGGACCCAGTACTTC.

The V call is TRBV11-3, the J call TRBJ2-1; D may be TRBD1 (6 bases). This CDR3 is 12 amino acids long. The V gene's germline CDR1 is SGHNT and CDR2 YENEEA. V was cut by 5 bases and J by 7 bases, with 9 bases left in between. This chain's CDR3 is CASSLQGNEQFF. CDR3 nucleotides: TGTGCCAGCAGCCTGCAGGGGAATGAGCAGTTCTTC.

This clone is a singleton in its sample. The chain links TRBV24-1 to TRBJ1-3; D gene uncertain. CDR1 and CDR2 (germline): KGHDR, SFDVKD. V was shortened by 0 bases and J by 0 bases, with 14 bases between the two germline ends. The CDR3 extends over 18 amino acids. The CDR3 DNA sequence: TGTGCCACCAGTGATTTGCAACCCCTCAGGTACTCTGGAAACACCATATATTTT. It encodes CATSDLQPLRYSGNTIYF.

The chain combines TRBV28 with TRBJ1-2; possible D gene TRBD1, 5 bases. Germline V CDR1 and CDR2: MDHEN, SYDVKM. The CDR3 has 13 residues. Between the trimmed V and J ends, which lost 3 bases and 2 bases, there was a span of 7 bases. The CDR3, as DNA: TGTGCCAGCAGTTTGGGACTCAACTATGGCTACACCTTC. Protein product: CASSLGLNYGYTF.

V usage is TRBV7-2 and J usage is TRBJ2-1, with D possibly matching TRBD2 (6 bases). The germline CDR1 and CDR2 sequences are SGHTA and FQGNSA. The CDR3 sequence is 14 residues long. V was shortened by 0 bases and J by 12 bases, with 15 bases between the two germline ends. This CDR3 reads CASSLAGRGKGQFF. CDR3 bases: TGTGCCAGCAGCTTAGCGGGGCGGGGAAAGGGGCAGTTCTTC.

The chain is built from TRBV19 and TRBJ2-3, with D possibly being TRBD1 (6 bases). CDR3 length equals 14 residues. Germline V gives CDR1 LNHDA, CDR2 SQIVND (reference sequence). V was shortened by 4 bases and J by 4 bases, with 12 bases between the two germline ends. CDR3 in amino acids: CASSTRQEADTQYF. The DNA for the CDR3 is TGTGCCAGTAGTACTCGACAGGAGGCAGATACGCAGTATTTT.

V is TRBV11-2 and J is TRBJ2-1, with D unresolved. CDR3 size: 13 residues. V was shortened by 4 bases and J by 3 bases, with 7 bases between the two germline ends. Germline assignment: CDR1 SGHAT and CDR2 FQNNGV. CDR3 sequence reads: CASSYVSYNEQFF. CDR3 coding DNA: TGTGCCAGCAGCTACGTGAGCTACAATGAGCAGTTCTTC.

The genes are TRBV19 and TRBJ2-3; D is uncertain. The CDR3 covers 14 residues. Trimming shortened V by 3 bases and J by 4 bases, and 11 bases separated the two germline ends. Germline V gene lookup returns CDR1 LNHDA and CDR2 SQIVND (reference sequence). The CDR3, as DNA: TGTGCCAGTAGTATGGCCCCCAGGTCAGATACGCAGTATTTT. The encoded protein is CASSMAPRSDTQYF.

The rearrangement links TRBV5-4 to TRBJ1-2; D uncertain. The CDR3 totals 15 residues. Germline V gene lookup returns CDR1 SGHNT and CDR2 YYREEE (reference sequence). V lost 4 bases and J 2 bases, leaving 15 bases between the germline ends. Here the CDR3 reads CASSTGNNLNYGYTF. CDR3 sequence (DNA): TGTGCCAGCAGCACCGGGAACAACCTCAACTATGGCTACACCTTC.

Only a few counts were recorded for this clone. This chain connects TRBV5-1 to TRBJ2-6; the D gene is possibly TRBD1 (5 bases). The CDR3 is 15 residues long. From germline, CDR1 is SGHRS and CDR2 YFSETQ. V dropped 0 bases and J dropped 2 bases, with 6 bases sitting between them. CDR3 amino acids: CASSLVGAGANVLTF. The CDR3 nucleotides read TGCGCCAGCAGCTTGGTAGGGGCTGGGGCCAACGTCCTGACTTTC.

The CDR3 sequence: CASSGDTAYEQYF. For the CDR3, the DNA is TGTGCCAGCAGCGGGGACACCGCCTACGAGCAGTACTTC. The chain links TRBV6-5 to TRBJ2-7, with D perhaps matching TRBD1 (6 bases). The V gene's germline CDR1 is MNHEY and CDR2 SVGAGI. The V end lost 6 bases, the J end lost 2 bases, and 11 bases lay between the germline ends. The CDR3 loop spans 13 amino acids.

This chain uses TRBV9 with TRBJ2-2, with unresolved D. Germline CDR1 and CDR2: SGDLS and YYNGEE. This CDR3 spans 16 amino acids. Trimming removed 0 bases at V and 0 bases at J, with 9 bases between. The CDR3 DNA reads TGTGCCAGCAGCGTAGTCGTGACAACGAACACCGGGGAGCTGTTTTTT. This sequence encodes CASSVVVTTNTGELFF.

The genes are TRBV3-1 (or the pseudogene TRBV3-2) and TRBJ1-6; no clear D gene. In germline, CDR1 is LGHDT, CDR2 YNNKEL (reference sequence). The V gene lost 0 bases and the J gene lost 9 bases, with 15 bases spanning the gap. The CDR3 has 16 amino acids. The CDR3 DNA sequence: TGTGCCAGCAGCCAAGATATGGAGCTGGGAGGTTCACCCCTCCACTTT. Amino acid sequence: CASSQDMELGGSPLHF.

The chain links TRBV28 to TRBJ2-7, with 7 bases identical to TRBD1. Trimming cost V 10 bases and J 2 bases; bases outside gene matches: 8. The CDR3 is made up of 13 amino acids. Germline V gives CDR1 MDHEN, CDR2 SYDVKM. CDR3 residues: CAIQGSPPYEQYF. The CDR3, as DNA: TGTGCCATACAGGGGTCCCCCCCCTACGAGCAGTACTTC.

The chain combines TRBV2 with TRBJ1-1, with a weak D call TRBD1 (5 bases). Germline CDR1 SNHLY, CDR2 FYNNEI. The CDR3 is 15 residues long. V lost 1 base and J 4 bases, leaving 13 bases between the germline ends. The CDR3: CASSEVAGLGTEAFF. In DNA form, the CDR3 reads TGTGCCAGCAGTGAAGTGGCAGGGTTAGGCACTGAAGCTTTCTTT.

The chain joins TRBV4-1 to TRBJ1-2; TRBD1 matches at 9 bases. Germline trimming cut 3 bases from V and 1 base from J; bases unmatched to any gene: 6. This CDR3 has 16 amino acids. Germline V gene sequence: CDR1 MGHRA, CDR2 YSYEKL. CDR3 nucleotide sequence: TGCGCCAGCAGCCAGACCGGGACAGGGATTAACTATGGCTACACCTTC. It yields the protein CASSQTGTGINYGYTF.

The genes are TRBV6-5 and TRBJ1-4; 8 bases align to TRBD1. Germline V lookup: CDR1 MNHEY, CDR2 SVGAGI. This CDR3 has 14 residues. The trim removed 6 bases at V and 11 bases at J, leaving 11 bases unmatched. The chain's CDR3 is CASSASRRGRKLFF. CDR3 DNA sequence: TGTGCCAGCAGCGCCAGCCGCAGGGGGCGGAAACTGTTTTTT.

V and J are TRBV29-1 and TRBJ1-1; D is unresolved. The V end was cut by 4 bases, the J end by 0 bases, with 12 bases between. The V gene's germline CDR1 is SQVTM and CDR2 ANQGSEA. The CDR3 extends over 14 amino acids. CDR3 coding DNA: TGCAGCGTTGGGGCAGAGTTCATGAACACTGAAGCTTTCTTT. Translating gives CSVGAEFMNTEAFF.

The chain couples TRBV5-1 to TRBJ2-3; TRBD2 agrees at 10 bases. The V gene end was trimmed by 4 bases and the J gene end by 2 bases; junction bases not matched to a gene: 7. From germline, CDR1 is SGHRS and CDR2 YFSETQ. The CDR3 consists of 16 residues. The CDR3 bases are TGCGCCAGCAGCCAAGGACTAGCGGCATCCACAGATACGCAGTATTTT. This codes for CASSQGLAASTDTQYF.

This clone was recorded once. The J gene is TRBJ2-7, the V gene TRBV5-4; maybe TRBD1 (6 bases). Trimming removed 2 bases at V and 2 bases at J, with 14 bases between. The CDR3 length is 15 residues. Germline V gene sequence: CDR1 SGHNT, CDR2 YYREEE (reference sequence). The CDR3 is CASSFRQGPPYEQYF. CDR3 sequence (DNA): TGTGCCAGCAGCTTTCGGCAGGGGCCTCCCTACGAGCAGTACTTC.

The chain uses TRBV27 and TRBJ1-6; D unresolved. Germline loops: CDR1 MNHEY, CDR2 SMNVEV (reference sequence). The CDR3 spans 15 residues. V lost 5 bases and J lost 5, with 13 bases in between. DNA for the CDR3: TGTGCCAGCAGTCAACGACCGGGAAATAATTCACCCCTCCACTTT. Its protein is CASSQRPGNNSPLHF.